Given below is one T cell receptor beta chain in context. The entry originates in a study of CD8 T cells in Susac syndrome. This CDR3 spans 12 amino acids. V lost 8 bases to trimming and J lost 7 bases, with 14 bases between them. Germline-derived CDR1 and CDR2 are LGHNT and FRNRAP. It was with random hexamers that 0.5 to 1 ug RNA was reverse transcribed. TCRdb recomputed calls from the immunoSEQ multiplex PCR reads with MiXCR, one row per CDR3 protein. Of 50,000 to 65,000 distinct CDR3 sequences listed, 90% to 95% are singletons. The TCR was taken from a human donor in good health. The sample was CD8+ T cells from PBMCs. The J gene is TRBJ1-2, the V gene TRBV12-5; the D gene is possibly TRBD1 (6 bases). DNA of the CDR3: TGTGCTAGTAGTTCGGGGGCGCGTGGCTACACCTTC. This gives the protein CASSSGARGYTF.